One and the same sample provided the 18 T cell receptor beta chains below, sequenced in a study of blood T cell repertoires in COVID-19. TCRdb keeps only in-frame clones here, not all; method: immunoSEQ multiplex PCR. The sample lists under 300,000 clones; about 90% were seen once. The sequenced material came from peripheral blood. The receptors were sampled from a woman aged 25-40 years with COVID-19, enrolled during active disease.

This chain uses TRBV18 with TRBJ2-1; 12 bases agree with TRBD2. After removal of 4 bases from V and 6 bases from J, the junction contained 4 bases not matched to a gene. This CDR3 has 15 amino acids. Germline assignment: CDR1 KGHSH and CDR2 LQKENI. CDR3 sequence reads: CASSQGLAGTNEQFF. As DNA, the CDR3 is TGTGCCAGCTCACAAGGACTAGCGGGGACCAATGAGCAGTTCTTC.

CDR3 residues: CASSLAGTVKETQYF. DNA of the CDR3: TGCGCCAGCAGCTTGGCCGGGACAGTCAAAGAGACCCAGTACTTC. This chain links TRBV5-1 with TRBJ2-5; 7 bases agree with TRBD1. Losses at the gene ends were 0 bases for V and 3 bases for J; bases not matched to a gene: 5. From germline, CDR1 is SGHRS and CDR2 YFSETQ. The CDR3 length is 15 residues.

This chain joins TRBV25-1 and TRBJ1-1; the D gene is possibly TRBD1 (5 bases). This CDR3 has 13 amino acids. The ends were cut back, 7 bases at V and 4 bases at J, with 13 bases in the middle. CDR1 is MGHDK and CDR2 is SYGVNS in the germline V gene. CDR3 coding DNA: TGTGCCAGCACTCCGTGGGGGGGCACTGAAGCTTTCTTT. Translated: CASTPWGGTEAFF. The whole variable domain, filled in from reference TRBV25-1 and TRBJ1-1, reads EADIYQTPRYLVIGTGKKITLECSQTMGHDKMYWYQQDPGMELHLIHYSYGVNSTEKGDLSSESTVSRIRTEHFPLTLESARPSHTSQYLCASTPWGGTEAFFGQGTRLTVV.

V is TRBV7-6 and J is TRBJ2-7, with D possibly being TRBD2 (5 bases). Germline V gene data show CDR1 as SGHVS and CDR2 as FNYEAQ. The CDR3 is made up of 15 amino acids. Trimming cost V 1 base and J 2 bases, with 12 bases left between them. In DNA, the CDR3 is TGTGCCAGCAGCTTAGGGGTCGGGGAGACCTACGAGCAGTACTTC. Its translation is CASSLGVGETYEQYF.

The V call is TRBV5-1, the J call TRBJ2-3; D unresolved. The CDR3 runs to 15 residues. Germline-derived CDR1 and CDR2 are SGHRS and YFSETQ. Trimming took off 0 bases at V and 2 bases at J, with 10 bases between the two ends. DNA of the CDR3: TGCGCCAGCAGCTTGGGCCCGGTAGCCACAGATACGCAGTATTTT. Its translation is CASSLGPVATDTQYF.

The chain carries TRBV7-2 and TRBJ2-7; 7 positions match TRBD1. J lost 2 bases, V lost 2 bases, and 3 bases had no gene match. The CDR3 is made up of 14 amino acids. The germline V gene encodes CDR1 SGHTA and CDR2 FQGNSA. In DNA form, the CDR3 reads TGTGCCAGCAGCTTAAACAGGGGCGCCTACGAGCAGTACTTC. This translates into CASSLNRGAYEQYF.

V is TRBV27 and J is TRBJ2-5; 8 nucleotides match TRBD2. This CDR3 has 14 amino acids. Germline lookup yields CDR1 MNHEY and CDR2 SMNVEV (reference sequence). V shed 5 bases, J shed 1 base, and the junction held 3 bases outside the gene matches. CDR3 nucleotides: TGTGCCAGCAGTCTGACTAGCGTCCAAGAGACCCAGTACTTC. Its protein product is CASSLTSVQETQYF.

The chain has TRBV24-1 and TRBJ1-5; D unresolved. The CDR3 is made up of 16 amino acids. Trimming removed 3 bases from V and 3 bases from J, with 14 bases in between. Germline V lookup: CDR1 KGHDR, CDR2 SFDVKD. CDR3 in amino acids: CATSDRNQVFNQPQHF. CDR3 sequence (DNA): TGTGCCACCAGTGATAGAAACCAGGTCTTCAATCAGCCCCAGCATTTT.

J is TRBJ2-7 and V is TRBV12-5; D unresolved. The V gene lost 1 base and the J gene lost 4 bases, with 5 bases spanning the gap. Germline values: CDR1 LGHNT, CDR2 FRNRAP. The CDR3 covers 12 residues. CDR3 residues: CASGLGQYEQYF. CDR3 coding DNA: TGTGCTAGTGGTTTGGGCCAGTACGAGCAGTACTTC. Full variable domain (rest looked up from reference TRBV12-5 and TRBJ2-7): DARVTQTPRHKVTEMGQEVTMRCQPILGHNTVFWYRQTMMQGLELLAYFRNRAPLDDSGMPKDRFSAEMPDATLATLKIQPSEPRDSAVYFCASGLGQYEQYFGPGTRLTVT.

This chain connects TRBV5-4 to TRBJ2-1, with D tentatively TRBD1 (5 bases). The CDR3 runs 15 residues. Per germline, CDR1 SGHNT and CDR2 YYREEE (reference sequence). Trimming took off 2 bases at V and 0 bases at J, with 9 bases between the two ends. For the CDR3, the DNA is TGTGCCAGCAGCTTTGGACAAACCTCCTACAATGAGCAGTTCTTC. Translated, it gives CASSFGQTSYNEQFF.

The gene calls are TRBV19 and TRBJ2-1; no definite D call. The CDR3 runs 13 residues. Between the trimmed V and J ends, which lost 5 bases and 6 bases, there was a span of 11 bases. Per the germline V gene, CDR1 is LNHDA and CDR2 is SQIVND (reference sequence). The CDR3 loop reads CASSLGYSNEQFF. CDR3 nucleotide sequence: TGTGCCAGTAGTCTAGGGTACTCCAATGAGCAGTTCTTC.

The chain uses TRBV4-2 and TRBJ2-7, with 9 bases aligning to TRBD2. Unmatched junction bases numbered 7, after V lost 0 bases and J lost 1 base. This CDR3 has 17 residues. Germline CDR1 and CDR2: LGHNA and YNFKEQ. The CDR3 sequence: CASSQELAGDLSYEQYF. The CDR3 bases are TGTGCCAGCAGCCAAGAGTTAGCGGGGGACCTTTCCTACGAGCAGTACTTC.

This chain uses TRBV11-2 with TRBJ2-1; no clear D. CDR3 length equals 13 residues. The V end was cut by 4 bases, the J end by 5 bases, with 9 bases between. Germline CDR1 reads SGHAT; CDR2 reads FQNNGV. The CDR3 is CASSSEPDNEQFF. The CDR3 DNA reads as TGTGCCAGCAGCTCCGAGCCCGACAATGAGCAGTTCTTC.

The V and J genes are TRBV23-1 and TRBJ2-5; D possibly corresponds to TRBD1 (6 bases). TRBV23-1 is annotated as an ORF whose role is uncertain. The CDR3 contains 15 residues. Trimming removed 2 bases from V and 5 bases from J, with 15 bases in between. CDR3 DNA sequence: TGCGCCAGCAGTCAACTAACTACAGGGATGGAGACCCAGTACTTC. This sequence encodes CASSQLTTGMETQYF.

CDR3 bases: TGTGCCAGCAGCTATCAGAGGTACAATGAGCAGTTCTTC. Amino acid sequence: CASSYQRYNEQFF. The chain combines TRBV7-2 with TRBJ2-1; D unresolved. Trimming shortened V by 4 bases and J by 4 bases, and 8 bases separated the two germline ends. Germline V gene data show CDR1 as SGHTA and CDR2 as FQGNSA. The CDR3 is 13 residues long.

V gene TRBV2 combines with J gene TRBJ2-3; TRBD2 matches at 11 bases. Germline CDR1 and CDR2: SNHLY and FYNNEI. This CDR3 is 18 amino acids long. Losses at the gene ends were 6 bases for V and 0 bases for J; bases not matched to a gene: 11. CDR3 DNA sequence: TGTGCCAGCAGCGCCCCCGTACGACTAGCGGGGAGCACAGATACGCAGTATTTT. Translating gives CASSAPVRLAGSTDTQYF.

CDR3 sequence (DNA): TGTGCCAGCAGTTTACCCCCGGAGCGGGGGGTGAACGAGCAGTACTTC. Protein product: CASSLPPERGVNEQYF. The V gene is TRBV27, the J gene TRBJ2-7; 9 bases line up with TRBD2. The V gene end was trimmed by 2 bases and the J gene end by 5 bases; junction bases not matched to a gene: 10. The CDR3 contains 16 residues. Germline V CDR1 and CDR2: MNHEY, SMNVEV (reference sequence).

This chain joins TRBV5-1 and TRBJ2-1; 10 positions agree with TRBD2. V lost 3 bases to trimming and J lost 5 bases; unmatched junction nucleotides: 5. The CDR3 is 15 residues long. The germline V gene encodes CDR1 SGHRS and CDR2 YFSETQ. CDR3 in amino acids: CASSSTSGANNEQFF. The CDR3 DNA follows: TGCGCCAGCAGCTCTACTAGCGGGGCTAACAATGAGCAGTTCTTC.